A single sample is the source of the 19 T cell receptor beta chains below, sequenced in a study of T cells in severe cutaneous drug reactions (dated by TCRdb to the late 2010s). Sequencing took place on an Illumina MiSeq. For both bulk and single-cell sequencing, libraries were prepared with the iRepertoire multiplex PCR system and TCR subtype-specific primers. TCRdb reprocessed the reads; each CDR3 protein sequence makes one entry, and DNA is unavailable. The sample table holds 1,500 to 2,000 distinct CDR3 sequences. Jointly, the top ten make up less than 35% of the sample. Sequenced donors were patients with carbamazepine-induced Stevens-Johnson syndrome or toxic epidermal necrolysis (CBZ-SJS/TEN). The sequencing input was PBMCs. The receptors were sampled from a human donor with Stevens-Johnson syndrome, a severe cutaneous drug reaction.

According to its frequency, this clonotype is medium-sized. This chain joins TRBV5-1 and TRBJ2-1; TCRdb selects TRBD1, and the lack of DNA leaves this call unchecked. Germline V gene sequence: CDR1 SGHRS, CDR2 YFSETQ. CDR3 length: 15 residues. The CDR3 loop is CASSPRQGPYNEQFF.

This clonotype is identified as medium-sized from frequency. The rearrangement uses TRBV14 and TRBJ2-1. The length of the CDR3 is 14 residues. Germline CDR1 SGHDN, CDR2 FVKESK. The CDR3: CASSPRSSYNEQFF.

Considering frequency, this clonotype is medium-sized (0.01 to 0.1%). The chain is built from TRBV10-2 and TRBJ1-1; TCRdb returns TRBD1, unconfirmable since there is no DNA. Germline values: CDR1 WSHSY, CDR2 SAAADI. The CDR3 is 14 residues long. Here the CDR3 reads CASGGQGAPGEAFF.

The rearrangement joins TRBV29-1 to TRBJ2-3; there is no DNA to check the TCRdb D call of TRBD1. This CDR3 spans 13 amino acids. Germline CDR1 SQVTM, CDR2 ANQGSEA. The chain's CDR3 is CSVERGIQDTQYF.

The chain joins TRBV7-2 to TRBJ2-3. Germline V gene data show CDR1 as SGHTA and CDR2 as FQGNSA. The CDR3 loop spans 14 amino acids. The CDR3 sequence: CASSAIAVADTQYF.

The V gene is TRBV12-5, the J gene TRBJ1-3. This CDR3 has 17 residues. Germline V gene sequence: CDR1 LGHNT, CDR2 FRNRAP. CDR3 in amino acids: CASGLVLGGGSGNTIYF. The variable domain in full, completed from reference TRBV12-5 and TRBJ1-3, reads DARVTQTPRHKVTEMGQEVTMRCQPILGHNTVFWYRQTMMQGLELLAYFRNRAPLDDSGMPKDRFSAEMPDATLATLKIQPSEPRDSAVYFCASGLVLGGGSGNTIYFGEGSWLTVV.

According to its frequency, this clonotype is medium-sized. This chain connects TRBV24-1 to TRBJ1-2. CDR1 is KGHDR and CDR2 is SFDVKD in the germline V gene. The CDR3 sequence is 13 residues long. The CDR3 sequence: CATSDLVTDSYTF.

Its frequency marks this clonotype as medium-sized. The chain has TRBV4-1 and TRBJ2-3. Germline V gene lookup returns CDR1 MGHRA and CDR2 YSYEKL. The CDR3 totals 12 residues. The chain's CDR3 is CASSHPTDTQYF.

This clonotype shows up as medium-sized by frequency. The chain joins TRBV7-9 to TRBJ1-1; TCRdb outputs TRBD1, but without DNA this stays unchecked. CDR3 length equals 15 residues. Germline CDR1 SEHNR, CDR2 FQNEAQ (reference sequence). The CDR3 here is CASSMTTGLNTEAFF.

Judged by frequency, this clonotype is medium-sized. CDR3 sequence: CASSLVPNTEAFF. The chain employs TRBV5-1 and TRBJ1-1. Germline V gene sequence: CDR1 SGHRS, CDR2 YFSETQ. This CDR3 region has 13 residues.

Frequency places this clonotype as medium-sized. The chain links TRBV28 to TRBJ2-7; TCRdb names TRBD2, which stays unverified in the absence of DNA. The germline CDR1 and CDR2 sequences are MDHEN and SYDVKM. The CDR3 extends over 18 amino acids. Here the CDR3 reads CASSLWGPQMGVPYEQYF.

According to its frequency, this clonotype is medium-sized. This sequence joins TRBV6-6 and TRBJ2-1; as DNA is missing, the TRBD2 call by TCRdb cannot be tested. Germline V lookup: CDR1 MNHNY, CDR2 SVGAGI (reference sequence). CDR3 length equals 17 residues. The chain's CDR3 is CASSYSIQRQLNNEQFF.

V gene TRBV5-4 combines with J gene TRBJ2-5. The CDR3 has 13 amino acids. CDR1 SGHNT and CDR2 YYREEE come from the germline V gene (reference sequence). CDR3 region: CASSAGYQETQYF. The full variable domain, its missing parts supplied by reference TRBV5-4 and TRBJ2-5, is ETGVTQSPTHLIKTRGQQVTLRCSSQSGHNTVSWYQQALGQGPQFIFQYYREEENGRGNFPPRFSGLQFPNYSSELNVNALELDDSALYLCASSAGYQETQYFGPGTRLLVL.

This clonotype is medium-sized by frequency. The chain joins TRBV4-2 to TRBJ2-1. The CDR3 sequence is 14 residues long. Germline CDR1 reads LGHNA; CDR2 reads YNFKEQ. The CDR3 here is CASSQEGSYNEQFF.

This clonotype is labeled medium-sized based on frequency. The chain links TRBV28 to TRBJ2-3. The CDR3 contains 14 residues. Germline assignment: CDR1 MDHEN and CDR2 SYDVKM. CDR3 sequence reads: CASSLSGPRDTQYF.

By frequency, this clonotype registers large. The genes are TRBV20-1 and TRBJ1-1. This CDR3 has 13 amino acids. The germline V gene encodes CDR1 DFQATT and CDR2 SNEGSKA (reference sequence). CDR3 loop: CSARGQSETEAFF.

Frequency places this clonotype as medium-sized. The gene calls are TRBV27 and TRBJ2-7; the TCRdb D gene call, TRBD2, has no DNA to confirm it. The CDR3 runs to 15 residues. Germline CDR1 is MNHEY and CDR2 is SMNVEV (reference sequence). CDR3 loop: CASSFKTGGGYEQYF.

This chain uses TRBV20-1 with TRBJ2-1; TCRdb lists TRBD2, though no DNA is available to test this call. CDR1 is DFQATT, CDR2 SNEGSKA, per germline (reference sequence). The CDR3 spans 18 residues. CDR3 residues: CSARDPQETSGGLREQFF.

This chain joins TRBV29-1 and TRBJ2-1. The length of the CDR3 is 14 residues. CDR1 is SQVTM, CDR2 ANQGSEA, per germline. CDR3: CTRNGSSSYNEQFF.